What follows are 17 T cell receptor beta chains derived from one specimen sequenced in a study of CD8 T cells in ankylosing spondylitis. TCRdb recomputed calls from the 5' RACE reads with MiXCR, one row per CDR3 protein. The table includes over 100,000 distinct CDR3 sequences, 9.5% to 12% detected once. The sequenced sample was blood, either unsorted or a sorted T cell fraction (not recorded which). The receptors derive from a female donor with ankylosing spondylitis or in good health (not recorded which).

This clonotype came up many times. V is TRBV3-1 and J is TRBJ2-7, with D tentatively TRBD2 (7 bases). CDR3 length equals 13 residues. Germline V gives CDR1 LGHDT, CDR2 YNNKEL (reference sequence). Trimming removed 4 bases from V and 7 bases from J, with 14 bases in between. The CDR3 is CASSPGGAREQYF. Written as DNA, the CDR3 is TGTGCCAGCAGCCCTGGGGGGGCGCGGGAGCAGTACTTC.

This clonotype was counted many times. V gene TRBV18 combines with J gene TRBJ2-2; D unclear. The germline V gene encodes CDR1 KGHSH and CDR2 LQKENI. CDR3 size: 15 residues. V gave up 2 bases and J gave up 0 bases, with 7 bases separating them. The DNA of the CDR3 is TGTGCCAGCTCACCAAGGAACGCGAACACCGGGGAGCTGTTTTTT. This translates into CASSPRNANTGELFF.

The J gene is TRBJ1-2, the V gene TRBV12-3 or TRBV12-4; 8 nucleotides match TRBD1. This CDR3 is 14 amino acids long. Germline trimming cut 5 bases from V and 6 bases from J; bases unmatched to any gene: 8. DNA of the CDR3: TGTGCCAGCAGTGCCGGACAGGGCCGAGATGGCTACACCTTC. It encodes CASSAGQGRDGYTF.

On this clonotype itself: One end of the junction varies from germline; a read error may be responsible. CDR3 in DNA: TGCAGTACTAGAGAATGGGGAGCGGGTCTCGGGGATACGCAGTATTTT. This encodes CSTREWGAGLGDTQYF. The chain joins TRBV20-1 to TRBJ2-3; the D gene is possibly TRBD2 (6 bases). Germline V gene sequence: CDR1 DFQATT, CDR2 SNEGSKA (reference sequence). The CDR3 runs 16 residues.

V is TRBV5-1 and J is TRBJ2-7, with D possibly being TRBD2 (6 bases). Trimming took off 4 bases at V and 5 bases at J, with 16 bases between the two ends. The CDR3 loop spans 14 amino acids. Germline V gene lookup returns CDR1 SGHRS and CDR2 YFSETQ. Written as DNA, the CDR3 is TGCGCCAGCAGCCCGCTAGCGCTGGGGGACGAGCAGTACTTC. Amino acids: CASSPLALGDEQYF.

This clonotype was picked up a small number of times. The rearrangement uses TRBV20-1 and TRBJ2-7; D remains ambiguous. Trimming stripped 1 base from V and 6 bases from J, with 13 bases between. The CDR3 covers 13 residues. Germline V gene lookup returns CDR1 DFQATT and CDR2 SNEGSKA (reference sequence). CDR3 bases: TGCAGTGCTAGAGCGGGCCTCTTTCCCGAGCAGTACTTC. It specifies CSARAGLFPEQYF.

This clonotype was seen repeatedly, ten times or more. The chain combines TRBV28 with TRBJ2-1; 9 nucleotides match TRBD1. The germline V gene has CDR1 MDHEN and CDR2 SYDVKM. With 6 bases clipped from V and 2 bases from J, the junction kept 2 bases outside the gene matches. The CDR3 spans 14 residues. The CDR3 protein is CASSTGGAYNEQFF. As DNA, the CDR3 is TGTGCCAGCAGCACAGGGGGCGCCTACAATGAGCAGTTCTTC. Full variable domain (missing parts from reference TRBV28 and TRBJ2-1): DVKVTQSSRYLVKRTGEKVFLECVQDMDHENMFWYRQDPGLGLRLIYFSYDVKMKEKGDIPEGYSVSREKKERFSLILESASTNQTSMYLCASSTGGAYNEQFFGPGTRLTVL.

In this sample, this clonotype turned up many times. V is TRBV12-3 or TRBV12-4 and J is TRBJ2-2; no reliable D call. Trimming removed 3 bases at V and 7 bases at J, with 6 bases between. The CDR3 is 12 residues long. CDR3 sequence reads: CASSFLGGELFF. The DNA for the CDR3 is TGTGCCAGCAGTTTTCTGGGCGGGGAGCTGTTTTTT.

This clonotype was seen repeatedly, ten times or more. This rearrangement joins TRBV20-1 to TRBJ2-5; D is unresolved. The V end lost 6 bases, the J end lost 5 bases, and 13 bases lay between the germline ends. Germline V CDR1 and CDR2: DFQATT, SNEGSKA (reference sequence). This CDR3 region has 12 residues. CDR3 sequence reads: CSATRVWETQYF. CDR3 nucleotide sequence: TGCAGTGCCACCCGGGTGTGGGAGACCCAGTACTTC.

This clonotype was detected ten times or more. The rearrangement joins TRBV7-2 to TRBJ2-5; a possible D gene is TRBD1 (6 bases). V was trimmed by 2 bases and J by 2 bases, leaving 12 bases between them. The CDR3 has 15 residues. Germline CDR1 is SGHTA and CDR2 is FQGNSA. CDR3 nucleotides: TGTGCCAGCAGCTTAAAACCGGACAGACAAGAGACCCAGTACTTC. Protein: CASSLKPDRQETQYF.

This clonotype was seen many times. The V call is TRBV6-5, the J call TRBJ2-1, with 7 bases aligning to TRBD2. The CDR3 is made up of 17 amino acids. Germline CDR1 is MNHEY and CDR2 is SVGAGI. V gave up 0 bases and J gave up 2 bases; unmatched junction bases: 7. CDR3 amino acids: CASSYSQGGRPYNEQFF. The CDR3 bases are TGTGCCAGCAGTTACTCTCAGGGAGGGAGGCCCTACAATGAGCAGTTCTTC.

This clonotype was detected many times. The chain uses TRBV5-1 and TRBJ1-2; 11 bases line up with TRBD1. Unmatched junction bases numbered 5, after V lost 4 bases and J lost 6 bases. Germline V CDR1 and CDR2: SGHRS, YFSETQ. The CDR3 consists of 14 residues. This CDR3 reads CASSVGQGGNGYTF. The CDR3, as DNA: TGCGCCAGCAGCGTGGGACAGGGGGGGAATGGCTACACCTTC.

Ten or more counts support this clonotype. The chain uses TRBV6-1 and TRBJ1-3, with D perhaps TRBD1 (5 bases). There are 16 residues in the CDR3. Per germline, CDR1 MNHNS and CDR2 SASEGT. Trimming took off 4 bases at V and 4 bases at J, with 17 bases between the two ends. The CDR3 protein is CASSARQIALGNTIYF. The DNA of the CDR3 is TGTGCCAGCAGTGCTAGACAGATTGCTCTCGGAAACACCATATATTTT.

This clonotype was recorded many times. The CDR3 DNA follows: TGCGCCAGCAGCTTATCGGGGGCAACCTACAATGAGCAGTTCTTC. Translated: CASSLSGATYNEQFF. V gene TRBV5-1 combines with J gene TRBJ2-1, with D perhaps assigned TRBD1 or TRBD2 (6 bases each). The CDR3 loop spans 15 amino acids. V dropped 2 bases and J dropped 2 bases, with 11 bases sitting between them. The germline CDR1 and CDR2 sequences are SGHRS and YFSETQ.

This chain uses TRBV5-6 with TRBJ2-1, with TRBD2 identical over 13 bases. Germline V gene lookup returns CDR1 SGHDT and CDR2 YYEEEE. After removal of 3 bases from V and 0 bases from J, the junction contained 3 bases not matched to a gene. The CDR3 totals 17 residues. The CDR3 coding sequence is TGTGCCAGCAGCTCTCGGACTAGCGGGAGCTCCTACAATGAGCAGTTCTTC. It encodes CASSSRTSGSSYNEQFF.

A remark on this clonotype: A much larger clone sits a single nucleotide away, making a read error possible. CDR3 loop: CASSRQHVYEQYF. CDR3 bases: TGTGCCAGCAGCCGACAGCACGTCTACGAGCAGTACTTC. V is TRBV12-3 or TRBV12-4 and J is TRBJ2-7; D is perhaps TRBD1 (5 bases). This CDR3 has 13 amino acids. V lost 6 bases and J 3 bases, leaving 12 bases between the germline ends.

This clonotype was counted at least ten times. The chain employs TRBV7-9 and TRBJ2-2; possibly TRBD2 for D (5 bases). V was trimmed by 3 bases and J by 10 bases, leaving 15 bases between them. Germline V lookup: CDR1 SEHNR, CDR2 FQNEAQ (reference sequence). CDR3 length: 14 residues. CDR3 sequence (DNA): TGTGCCAGCAGCTTTGGGAGAGGGCGCGAGGAGCTGTTTTTT. Translation gives CASSFGRGREELFF. The variable domain in full, with the rest retrieved from reference TRBV7-9 and TRBJ2-2, is DTGVSQNPRHKITKRGQNVTFRCDPISEHNRLYWYRQTLGQGPEFLTYFQNEAQLEKSRLLSDRFSAERPKGSFSTLEIQRTEQGDSAMYLCASSFGRGREELFFGEGSRLTVL.